This T cell receptor (beta chain) was identified during a study of T cell repertoires in cytomegalovirus infection. In the study overall: It can be stated that public TCR beta signatures indicated CMV infection as well as a matching HLA type.

Using its own MiXCR run on the reads, TCRdb lists one record per CDR3 protein. The table shows a few hundred thousand distinct CDR3 sequences, with around a quarter occurring only once. Germline assignment: CDR1 SGHTA and CDR2 FQGTGA. This CDR3 has 13 residues. J gave up 3 bases and V 5 bases, and 4 bases lay outside the gene matches. This clonotype was counted at least ten times. Its specificity is not known. This sequence joins TRBV7-3 and TRBJ2-7, with TRBD1 matching over 7 bases. The clonotype comes from a human donor in good health (CMV status not recorded). Some clones in this sample may be carry-over from other donors' samples. This specimen consisted of cultured PBMCs, obtained from culture after CMV antigen stimulation. CDR3 loop: CASSLTGNYEQYF. DNA of the CDR3: TGTGCCAGCAGCCTGACAGGGAACTACGAGCAGTACTTC.